Following are 8 T cell receptor beta chains from one sample sequenced in a study of T cells after yellow fever vaccination. TCRdb reprocessed the 5' RACE reads with MiXCR, giving one entry per CDR3 protein. The sample lists about 320,000 distinct CDR3 sequences, around 12% seen once, with more than 3% in the top ten. The sequencing used CD4+ T cells sorted from PBMCs, collected 15 days after the yellow fever booster vaccination. These TCRs come from a man aged 18-30 years who received the YFV17D yellow fever vaccine.

This chain connects TRBV4-2 to TRBJ2-5; 14 nucleotides align to TRBD2. Losses at the gene ends were 0 bases for V and 1 base for J; bases not matched to a gene: 10. The germline CDR1 and CDR2 sequences are LGHNA and YNFKEQ. CDR3 length: 20 amino acids. This CDR3 reads CASSQEARGTSGGSQETQYF. CDR3 coding DNA: TGTGCCAGCAGCCAAGAGGCCAGGGGGACTAGCGGGGGTAGCCAAGAGACCCAGTACTTC.

The sample holds a few counts of this clonotype. The gene calls are TRBV20-1 and TRBJ1-6; TRBD1 is a possible D gene (5 bases). The CDR3 consists of 15 residues. Trimming removed 6 bases at V and 6 bases at J, with 18 bases between. CDR1 DFQATT and CDR2 SNEGSKA come from the germline V gene (reference sequence). The CDR3 region is CSAHTAGFGNSPLHF. The CDR3 DNA reads TGCAGTGCGCATACCGCAGGGTTCGGTAATTCACCCCTCCACTTT.

This clonotype was seen at least ten times. V usage is TRBV2 and J usage is TRBJ2-3; the D gene is possibly TRBD2 (5 bases). Trimming took off 3 bases at V and 0 bases at J, with 7 bases between the two ends. The CDR3 is 14 residues long. Germline lookup yields CDR1 SNHLY and CDR2 FYNNEI. CDR3 sequence reads: CASSEGGSTDTQYF. The CDR3, as DNA: TGTGCCAGCAGTGAGGGCGGGAGCACAGATACGCAGTATTTT.

There are many counts of this clonotype. The chain has TRBV5-1 and TRBJ1-1; no clear D. Deletions cut 4 bases from V and 6 bases from J, with 13 bases between. This CDR3 comprises 13 residues. Germline CDR1 SGHRS, CDR2 YFSETQ. CDR3 in DNA: TGCGCCAGCAGCCCCGGGATGGGCCCTGAAGCTTTCTTT. This encodes CASSPGMGPEAFF.

This chain connects TRBV7-9 to TRBJ2-2, with TRBD2 matching 8 bases. This CDR3 contains 14 residues. After removal of 5 bases from V and 6 bases from J, the junction contained 5 bases not matched to a gene. CDR1 SEHNR and CDR2 FQNEAQ come from the germline V gene (reference sequence). In DNA form, the CDR3 reads TGTGCCAGCAGCCCGGACGGGGGGGCCGGGGAGCTGTTTTTT. Translated, it gives CASSPDGGAGELFF.

This clonotype has ten or more counts. The genes are TRBV4-3 and TRBJ1-5, with TRBD1 matching 12 bases. Germline CDR1 LGHNA, CDR2 YSLEER. J was trimmed by 11 bases and V by 3 bases; bases with no gene match: 5. The CDR3 consists of 14 residues. The CDR3, as DNA: TGCGCCAGCAGCCAGGGACAGGGGGCCAAGACCCAGCATTTT. It specifies CASSQGQGAKTQHF.

The chain joins TRBV7-3 to TRBJ1-3; D possibly corresponds to TRBD1 (5 bases). The CDR3 is 13 amino acids. The germline V gene encodes CDR1 SGHTA and CDR2 FQGTGA. Trimming shortened V by 8 bases and J by 4 bases, and 12 bases separated the two germline ends. The CDR3 region has the DNA TGTGCCAGCGGCTCCGACAGAGGAAACACCATATATTTT. The encoded protein is CASGSDRGNTIYF.

The V gene is TRBV2, the J gene TRBJ1-4; D unresolved. The V gene's germline CDR1 is SNHLY and CDR2 FYNNEI. The ends were cut back, 6 bases at V and 0 bases at J, with 11 bases in the middle. The CDR3 consists of 15 residues. In nucleotides, the CDR3 is TGTGCCAGCAGAGGAAACGCCGCAACTAATGAAAAACTGTTTTTT. It is translated as CASRGNAATNEKLFF.